Listed here is a single TCR beta chain. Its specific antigen is unknown. Nothing much larger sits one base from this clone, and base qualities are not available. The germline V gene gives CDR1 as MNHEY and CDR2 as SVGAGI. The CDR3 starts with the cysteine, ends with the phenylalanine, and has 15 residues. Solely the CDR3 DNA is kept, with 45 bases framed from the first base. After removal of 6 bases from V and 0 bases from J, the junction retains 4 bases not matched to a gene. These data originate in a study of OX40 agonist ivuxolimab in advanced cancers. The study in broad terms: The costimulatory receptor OX40 (CD134) was targeted by ivuxolimab, a fully human IgG2 agonistic monoclonal antibody. Intravenous ivuxolimab was administered to patients every 2 weeks at six dose levels: 0.01, 0.1, 0.3, 1.5, 3 and 10 mg/kg. Of the approximately 50 patients in dose escalation, around 19 had hepatocellular carcinoma, about 15 had melanoma, 9 had renal cell carcinoma and 9 had head and neck cancer. A male proportion of about 79% and a mean age of about 60 years, ranging from roughly 20 to 80, were recorded for the dose-escalation cohort. Patients were allowed to have had prior anti-PD-1, anti-PD-L1 or anti-CTLA-4 therapy, and 40% to 45% of the dose-escalation patients had previously received checkpoint inhibitors. Partial responses occurred in three dose-escalation patients: two with cutaneous melanoma and one with hepatocellular carcinoma. The purpose of peripheral TCRbeta sequencing was to test whether ivuxolimab changed TCR sequence diversity and led to clonal T-cell expansion. The monotherapy dose-escalation portion (N of about 50 patients) of the phase I ivuxolimab trial is reported in the paper.

To sequence the TCRbeta CDR3 region, genomic DNA was isolated from the sorted cells. The immunoSEQ Assay was used to sequence the TCRbeta CDR3 regions. What TCRdb holds here is the immuneACCESS table cut down to in-frame rearrangements. Part of the clones is not present; checked against another copy, under half of the missing clones reflect an unresolved V gene, and the others are unexplained. The sample table holds approximately 51,000 clones, of which 70% to 80% were seen once. 2% to 2.5% of the sample comes from the top ten. The trial excluded patients who had a history of autoimmune disease or were on systemic immunosuppression. Peripheral blood for TCR sequencing was collected from all dose cohorts at baseline, on cycle 4 day 1, and on cycle 7 day 1. Samples were obtained from an open-label, multicenter, first-in-human phase I dose-escalation trial of ivuxolimab. Adults with locally advanced or metastatic melanoma, renal cell carcinoma, hepatocellular carcinoma or head and neck squamous cell carcinoma were enrolled in the trial. Before TCR sequencing, CD4+ and CD8+ T cells were separately sorted from peripheral blood.

The research as a whole found: Partial responders in the 0.1-3.0 mg/kg groups had among the lowest normalized peripheral clonal expansion, especially among CD8+ T cells. At doses of 0.1 to 3.0 mg/kg, clonal expansion of both CD4+ and CD8+ T cells in blood was seen between baseline and week 6. After ivuxolimab, more expanded clones were found on average in CD8+ T cells than in CD4+ T cells. Antigen specificity was not determined for the clonally expanded peripheral T cells. Low levels of normalized T-cell clonal expansion were also shown by some nonresponding patients.

The clonotype was recovered from an adult with an advanced solid tumor such as melanoma, head and neck, liver or kidney cancer. The sequence links TRBV6-5 to TRBJ2-3, with 9 central nucleotides matching TRBD2. The sample consisted of CD4+ or CD8+ T cells sorted from blood, taken in a trial of the OX40 agonist ivuxolimab. The CDR3 protein is CASRFSGRSTDTQYF. The bases are TGTGCCAGCAGATTCAGCGGGAGGAGCACAGATACGCAGTATTTT.